These 30 T cell receptor beta chains were sequenced from one sample in a study of long-term antiretroviral therapy in people with HIV. With survey level as its setting, the immunoSEQ assay was v3.0. Generated by immunoSEQ multiplex PCR, the TCRdb table keeps only in-frame clones and is missing some. In the table there are tens of thousands of clones, about 96% of which are singletons. The source was unsorted PBMCs, collected approximately 6.3 years after starting antiretroviral therapy. The receptors here all came from a man aged 30 to 45 with HIV.

V usage is TRBV5-6 and J usage is TRBJ1-5; a weak D match, TRBD1 (6 bases). The ends were cut back, 1 base at V and 7 bases at J, with 9 bases in the middle. Germline V gene sequence: CDR1 SGHDT, CDR2 YYEEEE. The CDR3 is made up of 13 amino acids. The DNA of the CDR3 is TGTGCCAGCAGCTTGAGGGGGGAGCAGCCCCAGCATTTT. It yields the protein CASSLRGEQPQHF.

The CDR3 bases are TGTGCCAGCAGCTTTGGACAGGCTTGGAGGGAGACCCAGTACTTC. Translated: CASSFGQAWRETQYF. V and J are TRBV5-8 and TRBJ2-5; 7 nucleotides line up with TRBD1. Per germline, CDR1 SGHTS and CDR2 YDEGEE. With V trimmed by 2 bases and J by 5 bases, 9 bases remained unmatched. The CDR3 totals 15 residues.

The chain uses TRBV7-2 and TRBJ1-1; D ambiguous. CDR3 size: 14 residues. Deletions cut 8 bases from V and 4 bases from J, with 17 bases between. Looked up from germline, CDR1 is SGHTA and CDR2 is FQGNSA. The DNA for the CDR3 is TGTGCCAGCGCCTCGGCCAACGTGGGCACTGAAGCTTTCTTT. Its protein is CASASANVGTEAFF. Based on the CDR3 plus reference TRBV7-2 and TRBJ1-1, the full variable domain is GAGVSQSPSNKVTEKGKDVELRCDPISGHTALYWYRQSLGQGLEFLIYFQGNSAPDKSGLPSDRFSAERTGGSVSTLTIQRTQQEDSAVYLCASASANVGTEAFFGQGTRLTVV.

V and J are TRBV5-1 and TRBJ2-5; 7 bases match TRBD2. Germline V gene lookup returns CDR1 SGHRS and CDR2 YFSETQ. V was clipped by 2 bases and J by 2 bases; unmatched bases: 3. This CDR3 has 14 amino acids. The CDR3 sequence: CASSLTAGQETQYF. The CDR3 DNA follows: TGCGCCAGCAGCTTAACAGCGGGGCAAGAGACCCAGTACTTC. Using reference TRBV5-1 and TRBJ2-5 for the parts outside the CDR3, the full variable domain is KAGVTQTPRYLIKTRGQQVTLSCSPISGHRSVSWYQQTPGQGLQFLFEYFSETQRNKGNFPGRFSGRQFSNSRSEMNVSTLELGDSALYLCASSLTAGQETQYFGPGTRLLVL.

V is TRBV7-8 and J is TRBJ1-5; a weak D match, TRBD1 (5 bases). V gave up 4 bases and J gave up 6 bases, with 16 bases separating them. This CDR3 region has 15 residues. Germline V gives CDR1 SGHVS, CDR2 FQNEAQ. CDR3 residues: CASSSRGGLIQPQHF. CDR3 bases: TGTGCCAGCAGCTCCCGGGGGGGGTTGATTCAGCCCCAGCATTTT.

The chain recombines TRBV5-4 with TRBJ2-3, with 11 bases fitting TRBD1. This CDR3 region has 17 residues. CDR1 is SGHNT and CDR2 is YYREEE in the germline V gene (reference sequence). J gave up 0 bases and V 4 bases, and 7 bases lay outside the gene matches. The CDR3 reads CASSPLGTGGSTDTQYF. In nucleotides, the CDR3 is TGTGCCAGCAGCCCCCTAGGGACAGGGGGAAGCACAGATACGCAGTATTTT.

V is TRBV2 and J is TRBJ2-6; D call uncertain. Trimming cost V 2 bases and J 0 bases, with 14 bases left between them. Germline CDR1 is SNHLY and CDR2 is FYNNEI. This CDR3 is 18 amino acids long. The CDR3 region is CASSEYVAQASGANVLTF. CDR3 DNA: TGTGCCAGCAGTGAATATGTGGCTCAAGCCTCTGGGGCCAACGTCCTGACTTTC.

The chain links TRBV27 to TRBJ2-2; possible D gene TRBD1, 6 bases. The germline V and J ends were trimmed by 4 bases and 2 bases, with 11 bases remaining between them. This CDR3 has 15 residues. Per the germline V gene, CDR1 is MNHEY and CDR2 is SMNVEV (reference sequence). As DNA, the CDR3 is TGTGCCAGCAGTTACAGGGTTTACAACACCGGGGAGCTGTTTTTT. This translates into CASSYRVYNTGELFF.

The chain joins TRBV7-2 to TRBJ2-2, with 7 bases fitting TRBD2. From germline, CDR1 is SGHTA and CDR2 FQGNSA. V dropped 4 bases and J dropped 9; count of bases not matched to a gene: 8. The CDR3 has 14 amino acids. This CDR3 is CASSSQLGRRELFF. CDR3 in DNA: TGTGCCAGCAGCTCACAGCTCGGGAGGCGGGAGCTGTTTTTT.

This chain links TRBV9 with TRBJ2-6; D not certain. The CDR3 is 17 residues long. Trimming removed 4 bases from V and 0 bases from J, with 14 bases in between. Germline lookup yields CDR1 SGDLS and CDR2 YYNGEE. In DNA form, the CDR3 reads TGTGCCAGCAGCCCCAAGGGCACGGTCTCTGGGGCCAACGTCCTGACTTTC. As protein: CASSPKGTVSGANVLTF. The variable domain in full, completed from reference TRBV9 and TRBJ2-6, reads DSGVTQTPKHLITATGQRVTLRCSPRSGDLSVYWYQQSLDQGLQFLIQYYNGEERAKGNILERFSAQQFPDLHSELNLSSLELGDSALYFCASSPKGTVSGANVLTFGAGSRLTVL.

The chain carries TRBV5-1 and TRBJ2-7; D call uncertain. CDR1 is SGHRS, CDR2 YFSETQ, per germline. The V and J ends lost 2 bases and 0 bases respectively, with 6 bases between them. This CDR3 spans 13 amino acids. Here the CDR3 reads CASSFARSYEQYF. The CDR3 DNA reads TGCGCCAGCAGCTTCGCCCGCTCCTACGAGCAGTACTTC.

The rearrangement links TRBV30 to TRBJ2-2; 7 nucleotides line up with TRBD2. Germline-derived CDR1 and CDR2 are GTSNPN and SVGIG (reference sequence). This CDR3 spans 14 amino acids. The ends lost 4 bases at V and 7 bases at J; junction bases unmatched: 9. The CDR3 here is CAWTGGLLSGELFF. The CDR3 nucleotides read TGTGCCTGGACGGGAGGCCTATTAAGCGGGGAGCTGTTTTTT.

The rearrangement uses TRBV7-3 and TRBJ1-6; tentative D call: TRBD1 (5 bases). Trimming took off 4 bases at V and 6 bases at J, with 10 bases between the two ends. Germline-derived CDR1 and CDR2 are SGHTA and FQGTGA. This CDR3 contains 14 residues. CDR3 region: CASSSVGGNSPLHF. The CDR3 DNA follows: TGTGCCAGCAGCTCCGTGGGGGGTAATTCACCCCTCCACTTT. The complete variable domain, with remaining parts taken from reference TRBV7-3 and TRBJ1-6, reads GAGVSQTPSNKVTEKGKYVELRCDPISGHTALYWYRQSLGQGPEFLIYFQGTGAADDSGLPNDRFFAVRPEGSVSTLKIQRTERGDSAVYLCASSSVGGNSPLHFGNGTRLTVT.

The genes are TRBV7-8 and TRBJ2-7; 10 bases line up with TRBD2. The junction had 8 bases not matched to a gene; V was cut back by 0 bases and J by 3 bases. Germline V gives CDR1 SGHVS, CDR2 FQNEAQ. There are 17 residues in the CDR3. This chain's CDR3 is CASSLAGGLAGDYEQYF. CDR3 nucleotide sequence: TGTGCCAGCAGCTTAGCGGGGGGGCTAGCGGGAGACTACGAGCAGTACTTC.

The genes are TRBV7-2 and TRBJ2-7; 11 bases align to TRBD2. V shed 4 bases and J 7 bases; nucleotides not matched to a gene: 9. The length of the CDR3 is 15 residues. In germline, CDR1 is SGHTA, CDR2 FQGNSA. CDR3 bases: TGTGCCAGCAGCTCCCGGGGGGCTAGCGGGAGGGAGCAGTACTTC. Its protein product is CASSSRGASGREQYF.

V is TRBV18 and J is TRBJ1-3; a possible D gene is TRBD1 (6 bases). From germline, CDR1 is KGHSH and CDR2 LQKENI. This CDR3 comprises 17 residues. Trimming cost V 3 bases and J 0 bases, with 15 bases left between them. The CDR3 is CASSPQQGSSSGNTIYF. CDR3 DNA sequence: TGTGCCAGCTCACCCCAACAGGGATCGAGCTCTGGAAACACCATATATTTT.

This chain uses TRBV7-8 with TRBJ2-1, with 8 nucleotides matching TRBD1. V was pared by 5 bases and J by 6 bases, with 12 bases of the junction left unmatched. This CDR3 spans 16 amino acids. Germline assignment: CDR1 SGHVS and CDR2 FQNEAQ. As DNA, the CDR3 is TGTGCCAGCAGCCGTCAACCTGGGACAGGAGGCAATGAGCAGTTCTTC. Protein sequence: CASSRQPGTGGNEQFF.

This rearrangement joins TRBV7-3 to TRBJ2-1; 8 nucleotides agree with TRBD2. With 9 bases clipped from V and 6 bases from J, the junction kept 7 bases outside the gene matches. CDR1 and CDR2 from the germline V gene are SGHTA and FQGTGA. CDR3 size: 13 residues. The CDR3: CARSGTRSNEQFF. The CDR3 DNA follows: TGTGCCAGGTCCGGGACTAGATCCAATGAGCAGTTCTTC. The variable domain in full, with the rest retrieved from reference TRBV7-3 and TRBJ2-1, is GAGVSQTPSNKVTEKGKYVELRCDPISGHTALYWYRQSLGQGPEFLIYFQGTGAADDSGLPNDRFFAVRPEGSVSTLKIQRTERGDSAVYLCARSGTRSNEQFFGPGTRLTVL.

The V gene is TRBV29-1, the J gene TRBJ1-1; 9 bases are a match to TRBD1. Germline CDR1 reads SQVTM; CDR2 reads ANQGSEA. CDR3 length equals 14 residues. V dropped 3 bases and J dropped 6; count of bases not matched to a gene: 8. CDR3 protein: CSVDLGTGWAEAFF. The DNA of the CDR3 is TGCAGCGTTGACCTCGGGACAGGGTGGGCTGAAGCTTTCTTT. The full variable domain, with the rest looked up from reference TRBV29-1 and TRBJ1-1, is SAVISQKPSRDICQRGTSLTIQCQVDSQVTMMFWYRQQPGQSLTLIATANQGSEATYESGFVIDKFPISRPNLTFSTLTVSNMSPEDSSIYLCSVDLGTGWAEAFFGQGTRLTVV.

The V gene is TRBV7-6, the J gene TRBJ1-1, with D perhaps matching TRBD1 (5 bases). The V end was cut by 1 base, the J end by 1 base, with 19 bases between. CDR1 is SGHVS, CDR2 FNYEAQ, per germline. The CDR3 is 18 amino acids. The CDR3 DNA reads TGTGCCAGCAGCTTAGAAAGGGTCGACAGTCCCCAGAACACTGAAGCTTTCTTT. It codes for CASSLERVDSPQNTEAFF.

The chain carries TRBV19 and TRBJ2-2; TRBD2 aligns across 9 bases. Per the germline V gene, CDR1 is LNHDA and CDR2 is SQIVND (reference sequence). J was trimmed by 5 bases and V by 6 bases; bases with no gene match: 13. This CDR3 has 17 residues. CDR3 in amino acids: CASRWRLAGRPTGELFF. For the CDR3, the DNA is TGTGCCAGTAGATGGCGGCTAGCGGGGCGTCCAACCGGGGAGCTGTTTTTT. Looking up the rest from reference TRBV19 and TRBJ2-2 gives the full variable domain: DGGITQSPKYLFRKEGQNVTLSCEQNLNHDAMYWYRQDPGQGLRLIYYSQIVNDFQKGDIAEGYSVSREKKESFPLTVTSAQKNPTAFYLCASRWRLAGRPTGELFFGEGSRLTVL.

The chain couples TRBV7-2 to TRBJ2-3; TRBD1 might be the D (5 bases). The V and J ends lost 0 bases and 3 bases respectively, with 13 bases between them. Per the germline V gene, CDR1 is SGHTA and CDR2 is FQGNSA. This CDR3 comprises 16 residues. CDR3 in DNA: TGTGCCAGCAGCTTAGCTATTGGGGCAGGGACAGATACGCAGTATTTT. This translates into CASSLAIGAGTDTQYF.

The genes are TRBV6-1 and TRBJ2-1, with TRBD2 matching over 7 bases. Germline CDR1 MNHNS, CDR2 SASEGT. This CDR3 region has 16 residues. V shed 0 bases and J 3 bases; nucleotides not matched to a gene: 5. In DNA, the CDR3 is TGTGCCAGCAGTGAAGCCGGGGGGTTGGGCTACAATGAGCAGTTCTTC. Protein product: CASSEAGGLGYNEQFF.

The chain joins TRBV7-9 to TRBJ1-2, with a weak D call TRBD1 (5 bases). The germline CDR1 and CDR2 sequences are SEHNR and FQNEAQ (reference sequence). The CDR3 is 16 residues long. Trimming shortened V by 4 bases and J by 4 bases, and 19 bases separated the two germline ends. CDR3 in amino acids: CASSSHPNQGFYGYTF. The CDR3 nucleotides read TGTGCCAGCAGCTCACACCCCAATCAGGGATTCTATGGCTACACCTTC. The full variable domain, with the rest looked up from reference TRBV7-9 and TRBJ1-2, is DTGVSQNPRHKITKRGQNVTFRCDPISEHNRLYWYRQTLGQGPEFLTYFQNEAQLEKSRLLSDRFSAERPKGSFSTLEIQRTEQGDSAMYLCASSSHPNQGFYGYTFGSGTRLTVV.

The chain joins TRBV5-6 to TRBJ2-3; D tentatively fits TRBD1 or TRBD2 (6 bases each). CDR1 SGHDT and CDR2 YYEEEE come from the germline V gene. Trimming took 4 bases from V and 2 from J, leaving 14 bases between them. The CDR3 sequence is 15 residues long. The CDR3 reads CASSPGWGATDTQYF. The CDR3 bases are TGTGCCAGCAGCCCCGGGTGGGGGGCCACAGATACGCAGTATTTT.

The chain combines TRBV19 with TRBJ1-2, with D unclear. CDR3 length: 13 amino acids. V lost 3 bases, J lost 2 bases, and 7 bases lay in between. From germline, CDR1 is LNHDA and CDR2 SQIVND (reference sequence). The CDR3 sequence is CASSILGNYGYTF. DNA for the CDR3: TGTGCCAGTAGTATCTTGGGGAACTATGGCTACACCTTC.

The V and J genes are TRBV5-1 and TRBJ2-7; the D is unclear. This CDR3 has 14 residues. V lost 7 bases, J lost 1 base, and 15 bases lay in between. Germline V gene sequence: CDR1 SGHRS, CDR2 YFSETQ. CDR3 region: CASAPGGNSYEQYF. Written as DNA, the CDR3 is TGCGCCAGCGCGCCCGGTGGAAATTCCTACGAGCAGTACTTC.

V usage is TRBV10-2 and J usage is TRBJ2-3, with TRBD2 matching over 11 bases. Trimming took 7 bases from V and 2 from J; bases not matched to a gene: 8. This CDR3 has 16 residues. Germline V lookup: CDR1 WSHSY, CDR2 SAAADI. The CDR3 bases are TGCGCCAGCATCCCCGGGACTAGCGGTACCACAGATACGCAGTATTTT. It translates to CASIPGTSGTTDTQYF.

The chain recombines TRBV4-2 with TRBJ2-7; no clear D gene. There are 14 residues in the CDR3. The V end lost 2 bases, the J end lost 4 bases, and 12 bases lay between the germline ends. Looked up from germline, CDR1 is LGHNA and CDR2 is YNFKEQ. The CDR3 sequence is CASSQRSGKYEQYF. The CDR3 nucleotides read TGTGCCAGCAGCCAACGTTCAGGAAAGTACGAGCAGTACTTC.

This clone counts as medium-sized (0.01 to 0.1%). The J gene is TRBJ2-2, the V gene TRBV30, with 8 bases lining up with TRBD1. CDR3 size: 14 residues. The germline V gene encodes CDR1 GTSNPN and CDR2 SVGIG (reference sequence). The CDR3 loop reads CAGHGTGNTGELFF. The CDR3 DNA reads TGTGCGGGACATGGGACAGGGAACACCGGGGAGCTGTTTTTT. The whole variable domain, filled in from reference TRBV30 and TRBJ2-2, reads SQTIHQWPATLVQPVGSPLSLECTVEGTSNPNLYWYRQAAGRGLQLLFYSVGIGQISSEVPQNLSASRPQDRQFILSSKKLLLSDSGFYLCAGHGTGNTGELFFGEGSRLTVL.